These 12 T cell receptor beta chains share one sample of origin, sequenced in a study of blood T cell repertoires in COVID-19. TCRdb keeps only in-frame clones here, not all; method: immunoSEQ multiplex PCR. Altogether over 150,000 clones are present, 76% being singletons, with the ten largest covering 3.5% to 4.5%. Sequencing input: peripheral blood. The receptors derive from a woman of 80 years or more with acute or convalescent COVID-19.

J is TRBJ1-1 and V is TRBV19; the match to TRBD1 covers 7 bases. CDR1 is LNHDA, CDR2 SQIVND, per germline (reference sequence). The CDR3 loop spans 11 amino acids. This chain's CDR3 is CASTRQGEAFF. The CDR3 DNA reads TGTGCTTCGACCCGACAGGGTGAAGCTTTCTTT.

This chain joins TRBV12-3 or TRBV12-4 and TRBJ2-7, with TRBD2 identical over 8 bases. V gave up 6 bases and J gave up 5 bases; unmatched junction bases: 3. This CDR3 has 12 amino acids. CDR3 sequence (DNA): TGTGCCAGCAGCCAGACTAGCGACGAGCAGTACTTC. It is translated as CASSQTSDEQYF.

The chain uses TRBV15 and TRBJ2-3; D might be TRBD1 (5 bases). The CDR3 sequence is 15 residues long. V lost 0 bases to trimming and J lost 4 bases, with 11 bases between them. Germline V gives CDR1 LNHNV, CDR2 YYDKDF (reference sequence). As DNA, the CDR3 is TGTGCCACCAGCAGAGATTCTAGGGGTCCAGATACGCAGTATTTT. This encodes CATSRDSRGPDTQYF. The full variable domain, in which reference TRBV15 and TRBJ2-3 provide the parts outside the CDR3, is DAMVIQNPRYQVTQFGKPVTLSCSQTLNHNVMYWYQQKSSQAPKLLFHYYDKDFNNEADTPDNFQSRRPNTSFCFLDIRSPGLGDTAMYLCATSRDSRGPDTQYFGPGTRLTVL.

The chain is built from TRBV18 and TRBJ1-2; D remains unclear. Trimming left V 5 bases short and J 7 bases short, with 11 bases between. The V gene's germline CDR1 is KGHSH and CDR2 LQKENI. The CDR3 loop spans 12 amino acids. The CDR3 loop is CASSDSRIGYTF. As DNA, the CDR3 is TGTGCCAGCTCAGACTCGAGGATTGGCTACACCTTC.

The gene calls are TRBV5-6 and TRBJ2-2; D gene ambiguous. V lost 1 base and J lost 0, with 10 bases in between. Germline V lookup: CDR1 SGHDT, CDR2 YYEEEE. The CDR3 loop spans 16 amino acids. CDR3 nucleotides: TGTGCCAGCAGCTTGTTAAGAGAACCGAACACCGGGGAGCTGTTTTTT. Translated, it gives CASSLLREPNTGELFF. The complete variable domain, with remaining parts taken from reference TRBV5-6 and TRBJ2-2, reads DAGVTQSPTHLIKTRGQQVTLRCSPKSGHDTVSWYQQALGQGPQFIFQYYEEEERQRGNFPDRFSGHQFPNYSSELNVNALLLGDSALYLCASSLLREPNTGELFFGEGSRLTVL.

The chain carries TRBV9 and TRBJ2-5, with D uncertain. V lost 0 bases and J lost 5, with 8 bases in between. The length of the CDR3 is 13 residues. Germline CDR1 SGDLS, CDR2 YYNGEE. For the CDR3, the DNA is TGTGCCAGCAGCGTAGGAGCGTCTGAGACCCAGTACTTC. The encoded protein is CASSVGASETQYF.

This sequence joins TRBV9 and TRBJ1-2; D ambiguous. The CDR3 consists of 14 residues. Trimming removed 2 bases at V and 1 base at J, with 9 bases between. Germline CDR1 is SGDLS and CDR2 is YYNGEE. The CDR3 here is CASSVRGSNYGYTF. CDR3 coding DNA: TGTGCCAGCAGCGTCCGAGGGAGTAACTATGGCTACACCTTC.

The chain joins TRBV27 to TRBJ2-5; D is possibly TRBD2 (6 bases). From germline, CDR1 is MNHEY and CDR2 SMNVEV (reference sequence). This CDR3 has 12 amino acids. Trimming took 5 bases from V and 9 from J, leaving 13 bases between them. In DNA, the CDR3 is TGTGCCAGCAGTATCCTATGGGGGGCCCAGTACTTC. Its translation is CASSILWGAQYF.

The chain joins TRBV30 to TRBJ2-1, with D possibly matching TRBD2 (6 bases). The V end was cut by 1 base, the J end by 7 bases, with 14 bases between. This CDR3 region has 14 residues. Germline lookup yields CDR1 GTSNPN and CDR2 SVGIG (reference sequence). The CDR3 DNA reads TGTGCCTGGAGTGGACTACTCGCGGGGAATGAGCAGTTCTTC. It specifies CAWSGLLAGNEQFF.

The sample holds a few counts of this clone. This chain connects TRBV7-8 to TRBJ2-1, with D possibly matching TRBD2 (5 bases). The CDR3 loop spans 16 amino acids. Trimming removed 0 bases at V and 7 bases at J, with 16 bases between. Germline values: CDR1 SGHVS, CDR2 FQNEAQ. The CDR3 protein is CASSLARWGAANEQFF. In nucleotides, the CDR3 is TGTGCCAGCAGCTTAGCTAGGTGGGGAGCCGCGAATGAGCAGTTCTTC.

The gene calls are TRBV5-6 and TRBJ1-3; no clear D gene. Germline CDR1 SGHDT, CDR2 YYEEEE. Deletions cut 0 bases from V and 3 bases from J, with 10 bases between. The CDR3 totals 15 residues. The DNA for the CDR3 is TGTGCCAGCAGCTTGGGGGCCCTCTTTGGAAACACCATATATTTT. Its translation is CASSLGALFGNTIYF.

The J gene is TRBJ1-1, the V gene TRBV16; TRBD1 aligns across 7 bases. V lost 5 bases and J lost 3; bases outside the gene matches: 3. Germline CDR1 KGHSY, CDR2 FQNENV. The CDR3 is 13 amino acids. The CDR3 DNA reads as TGTGCCAGCAGCTGGGACAGTTACACTGAAGCTTTCTTT. Residues: CASSWDSYTEAFF.